Here is one T cell receptor (beta chain) with its context. Its antigen is not known. Profiling relied on immunoSEQ multiplex PCR, and the TCRdb table lists in-frame clones only, not all of them. The sample holds fewer than 110,000 clones, 81% seen once. The data derive from a study of glioma-infiltrating T cells after dendritic cell vaccination. Study-wide background: Three intradermal dendritic cell vaccine injections were given every two weeks.

CDR1 is WNHNN and CDR2 is SYGVQD in the germline V gene (reference sequence). V lost 3 bases, J lost 3 bases, and 24 bases lay in between. CDR3 size: 18 residues. General study results and limits: The cohort had few patients with full blood and tumor sets.

The sample in question was blood, obtained before dendritic cell vaccination. The chain employs TRBV10-1 and TRBJ2-7; D might be TRBD1 (7 bases). The source of this sequence is a human donor with glioblastoma. The CDR3 here is CASSDFSTSRGDIYEQYF. DNA of the CDR3: TGCGCCAGCAGTGACTTCTCGACAAGCAGGGGGGATATCTACGAGCAGTACTTC.